A selection of T cell receptor beta chains follows, all from one sample in a study of cytomegalovirus exposure and HLA in healthy donors. Assay used: immunoSEQ multiplex PCR; TCRdb lists only in-frame clones, some missing. The repertoire has about 190,000 clones, around 75% of them found once; the top ten carry less than 2%. The sequencing sample was made of PBMCs. The receptors here all came from a woman aged 30 to 39 in good health and CMV-seronegative. Each CDR3 is given with its conserved first and last residue. D genes are given only for firm matches. For some rows the clone size is stated as once, few or many, or as a class when expanded; others skip it.

>-|-|TRBV6-1|TRBJ2-5
CASSLNPTGTETQYF
TGTGCCAGCAGCCTGAATCCAACAGGGACAGAGACCCAGTACTTC
>-|-|TRBV6-1|TRBJ2-2
CASSTLRSNTGELFF
TGTGCCAGCAGTACTCTGAGATCGAACACCGGGGAGCTGTTTTTT
>TRBD2|-|TRBV4-2|TRBJ2-7
CASSQEGLALYEQYF
TGTGCCAGCAGCCAAGAAGGACTAGCCCTCTACGAGCAGTACTTC
>-|-|TRBV27|TRBJ1-1
CASSLGGTNTEAFF
TGTGCCAGCAGTTTAGGAGGAACGAACACTGAAGCTTTCTTT
>-|-|TRBV7-3|TRBJ2-2
CASSLVSTGELFF
TGTGCCAGCAGCTTAGTATCTACCGGGGAGCTGTTTTTT
>TRBD2|-|TRBV2|TRBJ2-5
CASRTQRGPSQETQYF
TGTGCCAGCCGAACCCAGCGGGGGCCTTCTCAAGAGACCCAGTACTTC
>TRBD2|-|TRBV7-3|TRBJ2-7
CASSLVAGYEQYF
TGTGCCAGCAGCTTAGTAGCGGGCTACGAGCAGTACTTC
>-|-|TRBV5-6|TRBJ1-5
CASSLTHSNQPQHF
TGTGCCAGCAGCTTGACACATAGCAATCAGCCCCAGCATTTT
>-|-|TRBV5-4|TRBJ1-3
CASSSGAQSSGNTIYF
TGTGCCAGCAGCTCAGGGGCGCAGAGCTCTGGAAACACCATATATTTT
>-|-|TRBV12-1|TRBJ2-7
CASPAQGPSYEQYF
TGTGCCAGCCCAGCCCAGGGGCCCTCCTACGAGCAGTACTTC
>-|few|TRBV7-8|TRBJ2-6
CASSFDRIYSGANVLTF
TGTGCCAGCAGCTTCGACAGAATATACTCTGGGGCCAACGTCCTGACTTTC
>-|-|TRBV6-1|TRBJ2-1
CASSELSSYNEQFF
TGTGCCAGCAGTGAACTTAGCTCCTACAATGAGCAGTTCTTC
>-|-|TRBV19|TRBJ1-5
CASSITLGGPNQPQHF
TGTGCCAGTAGTATAACCCTCGGGGGACCCAATCAGCCCCAGCATTTT
>-|-|TRBV5-1|TRBJ1-6
CASSLAGVSPLHF
TGCGCCAGCAGCTTGGCCGGAGTTTCACCCCTCCACTTT
>TRBD1|once|TRBV5-1|TRBJ2-7
CASSFDREFGEQYF
TGCGCCAGCAGCTTCGACAGGGAATTCGGCGAGCAGTACTTC
>-|-|TRBV4-1|TRBJ1-6
CASSQEGPGGRDSPLHF
TGCGCCAGCAGCCAAGAGGGGCCGGGGGGCCGGGATTCACCCCTCCACTTT
>TRBD1|once|TRBV6-5|TRBJ2-7
CASSSGTGEQYF
TGTGCCAGCAGTTCCGGGACAGGAGAGCAGTACTTC
>TRBD1|-|TRBV5-1|TRBJ1-2
CASSPQGARAVNYGYTF
TGCGCCAGCAGCCCGCAGGGGGCGCGGGCGGTTAACTATGGCTACACCTTC
>-|few|TRBV9|TRBJ1-6
CASSASPSSPLHF
TGTGCCAGCAGCGCAAGTCCTAGCTCACCCCTCCACTTT
>TRBD1|-|TRBV18|TRBJ1-1
CASTPRHDRVWGDTEAFF
TGTGCCAGCACACCACGCCATGACAGGGTGTGGGGCGACACTGAAGCTTTCTTT
>-|-|TRBV7-6|TRBJ1-6
CASSTKAGDYNSPLHF
TGTGCCAGCTCGACTAAGGCGGGTGATTATAATTCACCCCTCCACTTT
>-|-|TRBV14|TRBJ1-2
CASSPLAGVGYTF
TGTGCCAGCAGCCCCCTGGCGGGGGTCGGCTACACCTTC
>TRBD1|-|TRBV18|TRBJ1-1
CASSPQGARTEAFF
TGTGCCAGCTCACCACAGGGGGCCCGCACTGAAGCTTTCTTT
>-|-|TRBV29-1|TRBJ1-2
CSVGKGGNYGYTF
TGCAGCGTTGGCAAGGGGGGGAACTATGGCTACACCTTC
>-|-|TRBV6-4|TRBJ2-7
CASSRGSSDPNPQISYEQYF
TGTGCCAGCAGTAGGGGTTCTAGCGACCCAAACCCCCAGATCTCCTACGAGCAGTACTTC
>TRBD1|-|TRBV7-9|TRBJ1-3
CASSFSWGTGGNTIYF
TGTGCCAGCAGCTTTTCTTGGGGGACAGGTGGAAACACCATATATTTT
>TRBD1|-|TRBV18|TRBJ1-6
CASSRGQNYNSPLHF
TGTGCCAGCTCAAGGGGACAGAACTATAATTCACCCCTCCACTTT
>TRBD1|-|TRBV2|TRBJ1-2
CASRGQSYGYTF
TGTGCCAGCAGGGGACAGTCTTATGGCTACACCTTC
>TRBD1|-|TRBV5-1|TRBJ1-1
CASSENYRDSLMNTEAFF
TGCGCCAGCAGCGAAAATTACCGGGACAGCCTTATGAACACTGAAGCTTTCTTT
>TRBD1|-|TRBV7-2|TRBJ1-5
CASSLGTGYMAQHF
TGTGCCAGCAGCTTAGGGACAGGGTACATGGCCCAGCATTTT
>TRBD1|few|TRBV19|TRBJ1-1
CASSPLRDRVPEAFF
TGTGCCAGTAGTCCCTTGCGGGACAGGGTGCCTGAAGCTTTCTTT
>-|few|TRBV7-9|TRBJ2-7
CSSSLAPQGEQYF
TGTTCCAGCAGCTTAGCGCCCCAGGGGGAGCAGTACTTC
>-|-|TRBV6-5|TRBJ1-1
CASSYEGTEAFF
TGTGCCAGCAGTTACGAGGGCACTGAAGCTTTCTTT
>-|-|TRBV5-1|TRBJ1-2
CASSLAHSLYGYTF
TGCGCCAGCAGCTTGGCTCACAGCCTCTATGGCTACACCTTC
>TRBD1|-|TRBV4-1|TRBJ2-5
CASSPSPGQGEETQYF
TGCGCCAGCAGCCCATCACCGGGACAGGGGGAGGAGACCCAGTACTTC
>-|-|TRBV27|TRBJ1-5
CASSLLGGNQPQHF
TGTGCCAGCAGTTTATTGGGAGGCAATCAGCCCCAGCATTTT
>-|-|TRBV7-9|TRBJ2-5
CASRDSQETQYF
TGTGCCAGCCGGGACTCACAAGAGACCCAGTACTTC
>TRBD1|-|TRBV10-3|TRBJ2-1
CAISDYDRGGYNEQFF
TGTGCCATCAGTGATTACGACAGGGGTGGCTACAATGAGCAGTTCTTC
>TRBD1|-|TRBV18|TRBJ1-2
CASSQDRDWSYGYTF
TGTGCCAGCTCACAGGACAGGGATTGGAGCTATGGCTACACCTTC